This T cell receptor beta chain was sequenced in a study of blood T cell repertoires in COVID-19. In the study overall: Acute and convalescent COVID-19 specimens originated in the United States, Italy and Spain.

Patients of the Seattle cohort, enrolled during active infection, were followed longitudinally. Study processing details: Amplification of reference gene primers provided the estimated nucleated cell counts. The repertoire was sequenced with immunoSEQ multiplex PCR; TCRdb's copy has only in-frame clones and lacks some. Clone size and V and J calls were adopted from that table, with D and trimming inferred from the DNA. The data contain roughly 260,000 clones, around 90% of them singletons. Germline-derived CDR1 and CDR2 are LNHDA and SQIVND (reference sequence). With 11 bases removed from V and 2 bases from J, the gap between germline ends came to 12 bases. The CDR3 has 12 amino acids.

Sample: peripheral blood. The sequence was collected from a person aged 18-35 years with COVID-19, enrolled during active disease. The chain employs TRBV19 and TRBJ1-1, with unresolved D. CDR3 loop: CASGWRNTEAFF. DNA for the CDR3: TGTGCCTCCGGTTGGAGAAACACTGAAGCTTTCTTT.